Presented here are 8 T cell receptor beta chains from one specimen sequenced in a study of T cells in Graves' hyperthyroidism and ophthalmopathy. Amplification of TCR beta CDR3 regions was performed using RNA transcripts as template. Primed by the HTBI set, a first-round RT-PCR was run on the TCR CDR3. MiXCR, applied by TCRdb to the multiplex PCR reads, yields one record per CDR3 protein. Of hundreds of thousands of distinct CDR3 sequences listed, roughly 14% are singletons. The sample consisted of blood. Receptors originate from a woman younger than 30 with Graves' hyperthyroidism.

This clonotype was recorded at least ten times. This chain uses TRBV7-8 with TRBJ1-5; no clear D gene. V gave up 2 bases and J gave up 4 bases, with 12 bases separating them. CDR3 size: 15 residues. The germline V gene encodes CDR1 SGHVS and CDR2 FQNEAQ. The CDR3 sequence: CASSLQANWNQPQHF. The CDR3 bases are TGTGCCAGCAGCTTACAGGCGAATTGGAATCAGCCCCAGCATTTT.

V gene TRBV5-1 combines with J gene TRBJ2-7; D might be TRBD1 or TRBD2, each matching 5 bases. The CDR3 has 12 amino acids. The V gene's germline CDR1 is SGHRS and CDR2 YFSETQ. V was pared by 3 bases and J by 12 bases, with 16 bases between. CDR3 in DNA: TGCGCCAGCAGCTCAACGGGGCCCGACGCGTACTTC. It specifies CASSSTGPDAYF.

This clonotype was detected ten times or more. The chain joins TRBV3-1 to TRBJ2-3, with unresolved D. CDR1 LGHDT and CDR2 YNNKEL come from the germline V gene (reference sequence). V shed 0 bases and J shed 0 bases, with 10 bases lying between them. The CDR3 spans 16 residues. The CDR3 sequence is CASSQDGQPSTDTQYF. The CDR3 DNA follows: TGTGCCAGCAGCCAAGATGGTCAACCTAGCACAGATACGCAGTATTTT.

This clonotype was seen a handful of times. The V call is TRBV19, the J call TRBJ2-1; tentative D call: TRBD2 (5 bases). CDR1 LNHDA and CDR2 SQIVND come from the germline V gene (reference sequence). The V end lost 4 bases, the J end lost 8 bases, and 12 bases lay between the germline ends. The CDR3 is made up of 13 amino acids. The CDR3 DNA follows: TGTGCCAGTAGTACTACTCCCGGGGATGAGCAGTTCTTC. Amino acid sequence: CASSTTPGDEQFF. Supplemented by reference TRBV19 and TRBJ2-1, the full variable domain reads DGGITQSPKYLFRKEGQNVTLSCEQNLNHDAMYWYRQDPGQGLRLIYYSQIVNDFQKGDIAEGYSVSREKKESFPLTVTSAQKNPTAFYLCASSTTPGDEQFFGPGTRLTVL.

This clonotype was seen only a few times. The gene calls are TRBV5-1 and TRBJ2-3, with 10 nucleotides matching TRBD2. V shed 4 bases, J shed 2 bases, and the junction held 19 bases outside the gene matches. The CDR3 runs to 20 residues. Germline values: CDR1 SGHRS, CDR2 YFSETQ. CDR3 sequence: CASSPTSGGAGGPITDTQYF. The DNA for the CDR3 is TGCGCCAGCAGCCCGACCTCTGGGGGAGCGGGAGGGCCTATCACAGATACGCAGTATTTT. Complete variable domain (other parts from reference TRBV5-1 and TRBJ2-3): KAGVTQTPRYLIKTRGQQVTLSCSPISGHRSVSWYQQTPGQGLQFLFEYFSETQRNKGNFPGRFSGRQFSNSRSEMNVSTLELGDSALYLCASSPTSGGAGGPITDTQYFGPGTRLTVL.

This chain uses TRBV30 with TRBJ2-1, with D possibly TRBD2 on 5 matching bases. The CDR3 runs 16 residues. Germline V gives CDR1 GTSNPN, CDR2 SVGIG (reference sequence). V gave up 1 base and J gave up 7 bases, with 20 bases separating them. In DNA, the CDR3 is TGTGCCTGGAGTGCCCCTCCGGGAACCGTGGTAAATGAGCAGTTCTTC. Its translation is CAWSAPPGTVVNEQFF.

This clonotype was detected only a few times. A much larger clone is a single base away; this may be a read error. This chain uses TRBV2 with TRBJ1-5; D is perhaps TRBD1 (5 bases). This CDR3 spans 15 amino acids. Trimming took 2 bases from V and 3 from J, leaving 11 bases between them. Germline-derived CDR1 and CDR2 are SNHLY and FYNNEI. The CDR3 bases are TGTGCCAGCAGTGAAACGGGGGGGGACAATCAGCCCCAGCATTTT. This sequence encodes CASSETGGDNQPQHF. Together with reference TRBV2 and TRBJ1-5, the CDR3 gives the full variable domain: EPEVTQTPSHQVTQMGQEVILRCVPISNHLYFYWYRQILGQKVEFLVSFYNNEISEKSEIFDDQFSVERPDGSNFTLKIRSTKLEDSAMYFCASSETGGDNQPQHFGDGTRLSIL.

This clonotype was picked up many times. The V call is TRBV20-1, the J call TRBJ2-1, with D possibly matching TRBD2 (6 bases). This CDR3 contains 13 residues. The germline V gene has CDR1 DFQATT and CDR2 SNEGSKA (reference sequence). V was shortened by 0 bases and J by 8 bases, with 11 bases between the two germline ends. The CDR3 DNA follows: TGCAGTGCTAGAGATCTGGGGACTCATGAGCAGTTCTTC. Encoded protein: CSARDLGTHEQFF.